This record concerns one TCR beta chain sequence. Its antigen is currently unknown. The CDR3 has 12 amino acids. The germline V gene encodes CDR1 LGHNT and CDR2 FRNRAP. Trimming shortened V by 1 base and J by 9 bases, and 9 bases separated the two germline ends. The sample is drawn from a study of cytomegalovirus exposure and HLA in healthy donors. Findings of the study overall: In an earlier analysis, in under 700 donors, most V segments appeared productive either ~90% or ~30% of the time.

The PCR used 60 Vbeta and 13 Jbeta primers. Only in-frame clones appear in the TCRdb table, and some are missing; sequencing was by immunoSEQ multiplex PCR. Found here are roughly 99,000 clones, 60% to 75% of them singletons; the top ten hold roughly 8.2%. Donors sampled were nominally healthy, though unrecorded immune exposures were likely. The sequencing sample was made of PBMCs. This TCR was sampled from a man under 40 in good health and CMV-seronegative. The rearrangement joins TRBV12-5 to TRBJ2-5; perhaps TRBD2 as D (6 bases). The CDR3 sequence is CASGLGGLPQYF. The CDR3 coding sequence is TGTGCTAGTGGTTTGGGTGGACTACCCCAGTACTTC.